One T cell receptor (beta chain) is described in this entry. One entry per CDR3 protein, called by TCRdb with MiXCR from the RT-PCR reads. Of about 700,000 distinct CDR3 sequences listed, 13% to 15% were seen once; the top ten hold about 3.6%. In germline, CDR1 is DFQATT, CDR2 SNEGSKA (reference sequence). The CDR3 runs to 12 residues. V lost 6 bases and J lost 1, with 9 bases in between. The sequence was obtained from a female donor in good health, serving as a healthy control. The chain links TRBV20-1 to TRBJ1-1; D may be TRBD1 (6 bases). Source material: memory CD4+ T cells from blood. The CDR3 here is CSAGGSNTEAFF. The CDR3 nucleotides are TGCAGTGCGGGGGGCTCGAACACTGAAGCTTTCTTT.